This TCR beta chain was found in a study of OX40 agonist ivuxolimab in advanced cancers. Study details: Patients were dosed intravenously with ivuxolimab at 0.01 to 10 mg/kg every 2 weeks.

V was shortened by 1 base and J by 5 bases, with 9 bases between the two germline ends. CDR1 is SEHNR and CDR2 is FQNEAQ in the germline V gene (reference sequence). The CDR3 is 14 residues long. The assay was immunoSEQ multiplex PCR, and TCRdb's table has in-frame clones only and misses some. The data hold some 130,000 clones, with around 93% observed a single time. The V and J genes are TRBV7-9 and TRBJ1-5; TRBD1 is a possible D gene (6 bases). The sample in question was CD4+ or CD8+ T cells sorted from blood, obtained in a trial of the OX40 agonist ivuxolimab. The clonotype originates from an adult with an advanced solid tumor such as melanoma, head and neck, liver or kidney cancer. CDR3 protein: CASSLGDNYQPQHF. The CDR3 bases are TGTGCCAGCAGCTTAGGGGACAACTATCAGCCCCAGCATTTT.